The 12 T cell receptor beta chains below were found in one sample sequenced in a study of cytomegalovirus exposure and HLA in healthy donors (dated by TCRdb to 2017 to 2019). Library preparation employed the immunoSEQ multiplex PCR assay. The clones in this table, taken by TCRdb from immuneACCESS, are in-frame only. Not every clone is retained; where verified, under half of the shortfall comes from an unresolved V gene, and the cause of the rest is unknown. The sample table shows fewer than 250,000 clones, and roughly 86% are seen once. Over 1.1% of the sample belongs to the ten largest clones. The material sequenced was PBMCs. The receptors stem from a young woman in good health and CMV-seronegative.

The gene calls are TRBV19 and TRBJ1-3; tentatively, D is TRBD1 (5 bases). Between the trimmed V and J ends, which lost 9 bases and 7 bases, there was a span of 22 bases. The germline V gene encodes CDR1 LNHDA and CDR2 SQIVND (reference sequence). The CDR3 totals 15 residues. CDR3 sequence reads: CASGTEGLRWNTIYF. CDR3 in DNA: TGTGCCAGCGGGACTGAGGGACTCAGGTGGAACACCATATATTTT.

The chain uses TRBV15 and TRBJ2-7; TRBD1 is a possible D gene (6 bases). Per the germline V gene, CDR1 is LNHNV and CDR2 is YYDKDF (reference sequence). The CDR3 contains 12 residues. Trimming shortened V by 3 bases and J by 3 bases, and 6 bases separated the two germline ends. The CDR3 sequence is CATSRDSYEQYF. The CDR3 region has the DNA TGTGCCACCAGCAGGGACAGCTACGAGCAGTACTTC.

V is TRBV7-9 and J is TRBJ2-3; the D gene is possibly TRBD1 (6 bases). V was shortened by 5 bases and J by 0 bases, with 21 bases between the two germline ends. Germline loops: CDR1 SEHNR, CDR2 FQNEAQ (reference sequence). The CDR3 totals 18 residues. CDR3 residues: CASSQNRAPVTSTDTQYF. The CDR3 DNA reads as TGTGCCAGCAGCCAAAACAGGGCGCCGGTCACTAGCACAGATACGCAGTATTTT.

The chain couples TRBV5-5 to TRBJ2-3; TRBD1 matches 9 bases. The CDR3 extends over 14 amino acids. Germline lookup yields CDR1 SGHKS and CDR2 YYEKEE (reference sequence). V lost 3 bases and J lost 6; bases outside the gene matches: 5. CDR3 protein: CASSWTGAGDTQYF. In DNA form, the CDR3 reads TGTGCCAGCAGCTGGACAGGGGCGGGGGATACGCAGTATTTT.

The chain has TRBV10-2 and TRBJ2-1; TRBD2 matches 8 bases. The CDR3 extends over 15 amino acids. V was pared by 5 bases and J by 4 bases, with 7 bases of the junction left unmatched. CDR1 and CDR2 from the germline V gene are WSHSY and SAAADI. Here the CDR3 DNA reads TGCGCCAGCAGTCGGACGGGGGGGCCATACAATGAGCAGTTCTTC. It translates to CASSRTGGPYNEQFF.

This clone was found a few times. V is TRBV19 and J is TRBJ1-2, with 7 bases fitting TRBD1. V trimming: 4 bases; J trimming: 6 bases; junction bases outside the gene matches: 5. Germline V lookup: CDR1 LNHDA, CDR2 SQIVND (reference sequence). This CDR3 has 13 amino acids. The CDR3 region has the DNA TGTGCCAGTAGTAGGTGGACAGGCGATGGCTACACCTTC. Translating gives CASSRWTGDGYTF.

This chain connects TRBV10-1 to TRBJ1-2, with 7 bases matching TRBD1. V dropped 4 bases and J dropped 1; count of bases not matched to a gene: 3. The germline gives CDR1 WNHNN, CDR2 SYGVQD (reference sequence). The CDR3 totals 14 residues. The CDR3 DNA reads TGCGCCAGCAGTGGACAGGGAAGTAACTATGGCTACACCTTC. Protein: CASSGQGSNYGYTF.

The V gene is TRBV19, the J gene TRBJ2-1; 7 bases agree with TRBD1. Germline assignment: CDR1 LNHDA and CDR2 SQIVND (reference sequence). The V segment lost 3 bases and the J segment 0 bases; nucleotides outside the gene matches: 5. The CDR3 is 16 amino acids. The CDR3 sequence: CASSIHNRGSYNEQFF. As DNA, the CDR3 is TGTGCCAGTAGTATTCACAACAGGGGCTCCTACAATGAGCAGTTCTTC. Together with reference TRBV19 and TRBJ2-1, the CDR3 gives the full variable domain: DGGITQSPKYLFRKEGQNVTLSCEQNLNHDAMYWYRQDPGQGLRLIYYSQIVNDFQKGDIAEGYSVSREKKESFPLTVTSAQKNPTAFYLCASSIHNRGSYNEQFFGPGTRLTVL.

This rearrangement joins TRBV7-6 to TRBJ1-1, with 7 bases aligning to TRBD1. The CDR3 loop spans 13 amino acids. Germline values: CDR1 SGHVS, CDR2 FNYEAQ. The trim removed 5 bases at V and 8 bases at J, leaving 8 bases unmatched. The CDR3 loop is CASSVDRVGEAFF. The CDR3 DNA is TGTGCCAGCAGCGTCGACAGGGTCGGAGAAGCTTTCTTT. Complete variable domain (other parts from reference TRBV7-6 and TRBJ1-1): GAGVSQSPRYKVTKRGQDVALRCDPISGHVSLYWYRQALGQGPEFLTYFNYEAQQDKSGLPNDRFSAERPEGSISTLTIQRTEQRDSAMYRCASSVDRVGEAFFGQGTRLTVV.

This clone was seen only once. The chain combines TRBV29-1 with TRBJ2-1; 7 bases are shared with TRBD1. V shed 0 bases, J shed 7 bases, and the junction held 9 bases outside the gene matches. CDR1 and CDR2 from the germline V gene are SQVTM and ANQGSEA. The CDR3 consists of 15 residues. The CDR3 bases are TGCAGCGTTGAAGACCCCTGGACAGGAGGAAATGAGCAGTTCTTC. Encoded protein: CSVEDPWTGGNEQFF.

The CDR3 sequence is CASSRVSGGATYEQYF. Written as DNA, the CDR3 is TGTGCCAGCTCACGGGTTAGCGGGGGGGCAACCTACGAGCAGTACTTC. The chain combines TRBV18 with TRBJ2-7, with TRBD2 identical over 11 bases. With V trimmed by 4 bases and J by 2 bases, 7 bases remained unmatched. This CDR3 region has 16 residues. Germline CDR1 and CDR2: KGHSH and LQKENI.

The gene calls are TRBV28 and TRBJ1-2; possibly TRBD1 for D (6 bases). The CDR3 has 14 amino acids. CDR1 is MDHEN, CDR2 SYDVKM, per germline. V was shortened by 4 bases and J by 4 bases, with 13 bases between the two germline ends. The CDR3 coding sequence is TGTGCCAGCAGTTCCCACAGGGTGGGCTATGGCTACACCTTC. Protein product: CASSSHRVGYGYTF.